One T cell receptor beta chain is described in this entry. The observed sequence ends 3 residues before the CDR3 terminus, with the missing tail filled in from the germline J gene. This specimen belongs to a study of T cells in women clearing cervical HPV infection. Germline V gene lookup returns CDR1 MNHEY and CDR2 SVGEGT. The trim removed 4 bases at V and 8 bases at J, leaving 14 bases unmatched. The length of the CDR3 is 17 residues. The protocol was immunoSEQ multiplex PCR, while the TCRdb copy is restricted to in-frame clones and leaves out a portion. The sample's table shows roughly 45,000 clones.

The sequence came from a woman between 18 and 69 years old with a cervical HPV16 infection that either progressed to CIN3+ or cleared (not recorded which). Sequenced: blood buffy coat. The chain uses TRBV6-2 or TRBV6-3 and TRBJ2-3, with 11 bases identical to TRBD2. The sequenced part of the CDR3 DNA is TGTGCCAGCAGTTCCCCCGCCCTAGCGGGGGGTGTCGGTACG. As protein: CASSSPALAGGVGT. The whole CDR3 protein is CASSSPALAGGVGTQYF.